This T cell receptor beta chain was identified in a study of T-cell memory formation after mild COVID-19. The wider study: The study found TCR clusters largely donor specific. Study-wide points: Shrinking CD4+ clones were chiefly CM and EM; CD8+ ones were chiefly EMRA. The finding that pre-infection memory included some responding clones suggested that cross-reactive memory joined.

MiXCR, applied by TCRdb to the 5' RACE reads, yields one record per CDR3 protein. Among 350,000 or so distinct CDR3 sequences, about an eighth were seen once, and the ten largest hold about a fifth. The CDR3 sequence is 14 residues long. Germline V lookup: CDR1 SGDLS, CDR2 YYNGEE. After removal of 7 bases from V and 3 bases from J, the junction contained 8 bases not matched to a gene. This clonotype was counted at least ten times. The antigen remains unidentified. The chain combines TRBV9 with TRBJ2-3; TRBD2 matches 7 bases. The receptor was derived from a man between 18 and 35 years old who had mild COVID-19 (a few samples of this study predate the infection). Cell type and time point are not known. The material sequenced was PBMCs or a T cell subset sorted from them (not recorded which). The CDR3, as DNA: TGTGCCAGCTCCGAGGGCGGGGGTACAGATACGCAGTATTTT. Residues: CASSEGGGTDTQYF.